This T cell receptor (beta chain) is drawn from a study of blood T cells in healthy people across ages (dated by TCRdb to between 2014 and 2017). Background on the whole study: In model experiments, template switching captured roughly one uniquely barcoded TCR beta cDNA molecule for every two T cells. Age-related changes in TCR beta repertoire diversity were measured in the study by deep sequencing normalized with unique cDNA molecular identifiers. The donors were split into four age groups: young (average 16 years), middle-aged (roughly 39), aged (over 55) and long-lived (about 74). Two additional independent replicas of 1 million unique cDNA reads from the same blood draw were analyzed for two donors (one aged 18 to 29 and one aged 80 or older). Paper-wide results and their limitations: Because profiling used bulk unsorted PBMCs, naive and antigen-experienced compartments could not be compared conclusively. There was a strong correlation between observed TCR beta diversity and the percentage of naive T cells measured by flow cytometry. Compared with the aged group, more naive CD4+ T cells, fewer expanded clones and increased TCR diversity were shown by the long-lived group, suggesting age selection. Observed TCR beta diversity per million T cells fell roughly linearly with age, and a significant reduction was already apparent by age roughly 40. The CMV infection status of donors was not known, potentially confounding age-related changes in expanded clonotypes. Estimates of total diversity based on one million sequenced T cells were regarded as lower bounds and as underestimates.

Library method: 5' RACE. For sequencing, an Illumina HiSeq 2500 was employed. A second PCR of about 6 to 11 cycles was performed with a sample-barcoded 5' primer and a J-beta primer mix. Each TCR beta cDNA molecule received a unique molecular identifier from a template-switch 5' adaptor carrying 12 random nucleotides. Each sample yielded at least 2.5 million CDR3-containing paired-end reads. First-strand cDNA synthesis was performed from all RNA using the Mint cDNA synthesis kit, with priming by a TRBC-specific oligonucleotide. Following uracil-DNA glycosylase treatment, all cDNA underwent a first 18-cycle PCR with the universal primers M1SS and BC2_uni_R. Regarding the original processing steps: Each sample was normalized by randomly selecting 1 million high-quality reads, each carrying a distinct molecular identifier. Reads sharing molecular identifiers were discarded rather than binned into consensus sequences. MiTCR, set to a Q25 quality threshold and the strictest error-elimination algorithm, was used for CDR3 identification, clonotype clustering and error correction. A nonparametric unseen species model using Euler transformation provided a lower-bound estimate of total TCR beta diversity. TCRdb took the public reads, trimmed them with fastp at Q25, ran MiXCR for clone calling and kept in-frame beta chains. Rows merge per CDR3 protein into single entries with the most common DNA and genes. V and J calls and clone size were set by TCRdb, not the authors. This sample lists about 800,000 distinct CDR3 sequences; 25% were detected once. 3% to 4% of the sample comes from the top ten.

As regards this clonotype: Its antigen is currently not known. No quality values exist for individual bases; no much larger clone is one base distant.

Donors were a few dozen systemically healthy Caucasian individuals from Russia aged roughly 6 to 90 years. Each donor gave 8 to 10 milliliters of peripheral blood, collected into EDTA-treated Vacutainer tubes. PBMCs were isolated by Ficoll-Paque density-gradient centrifugation, with at least 6.5 million obtained per sample. Trizol reagent was used to extract total RNA from PBMCs, with at least 5 micrograms per sample. For every donor, flow cytometry on a PBMC aliquot measured the percentage of naive CD45RAhigh/CD27high T cells. The germline V gene yields MGHDK for CDR1 and SYGVNS for CDR2. Between the V and J ends, shortened by 4 bases and 2 bases respectively, the junction contains 12 bases. Including cysteine and phenylalanine, the CDR3 has 14 amino acids. Just the 42-base CDR3 DNA is kept, in frame starting at base 1. The same sample was also used in a study of T cells of mothers and their children. As the second paper documents: Donors were nine systemically healthy Caucasian individuals: three mothers and their six children. cDNA synthesis consumed the entire amount of extracted RNA, loaded at 1.5 ug RNA in each 15 ul reaction. Sample barcodes and 2-4 random nucleotides were added via the M1S primer in the second PCR. More than 8.5 million TCR beta CDR3 reads were obtained from each mother, and about 3 million reads were obtained from each child. Thymic selection similarly shapes TCR recombination output in related and unrelated pairs, with minor effect from inherited differences. Related mother-child pairs always showed normalized repertoire overlap that was slightly higher than in unrelated mother-child pairs, though the difference was never significant. No persistent microchimeric T cell clones were found, with a detection sensitivity of 80 to 100 clones per million clonotypes. To look for features that set related mother-child pairs apart from unrelated individuals, the researchers ran deep NGS to compare the TCR beta repertoires of mothers and children. On average, the children were roughly 10 +/- 4 years old, while the mothers were approximately 40 +/- 4 years old. After adapters were ligated using NEBNext reagents, the libraries underwent 100+100 nt paired-end sequencing on an Illumina HiSeq 2000. To prevent cross-contamination, the mother and child libraries were prepared a month apart and were sequenced in separate runs. For each donor, between 500,000 and 2,000,000 distinct TCR beta clonotypes were identified. Naive TCR beta clonotypes were estimated from low-frequency clonotypes matched to each donor's FACS-determined naive share, without sorting.

The sequence was obtained from a boy aged 5-17 years in good health. Sequencing was carried out using blood. The chain links TRBV25-1 with TRBJ2-7; possibly the D gene is TRBD2, per 5 matching bases. The CDR3 reads as follows: CASSVEGRTYEQYF. The sequenced DNA: TGTGCCAGCAGTGTTGAGGGAAGGACCTACGAGCAGTACTTC.